The 23 T cell receptor beta chains below were found in one sample sequenced in a study of OX40 agonist ivuxolimab in advanced cancers. Clones were read by immunoSEQ multiplex PCR, and TCRdb kept only the in-frame ones, dropping some. Of around 70,000 clones detected, nearly 90% appear once; the ten largest clones hold about an eighth. This sample comprised CD4+ or CD8+ T cells sorted from blood, obtained in a trial of the OX40 agonist ivuxolimab. The source is an adult with an advanced solid tumor such as melanoma, head and neck, liver or kidney cancer.

The J gene is TRBJ1-5, the V gene TRBV7-2; D is perhaps TRBD1 (5 bases). The CDR3 length is 18 residues. Trimming cost V 6 bases and J 4 bases, with 25 bases left between them. CDR1 and CDR2 from the germline V gene are SGHTA and FQGNSA. The CDR3, as DNA: TGTGCCAGCAGATCCCTTCTGGGGCAGGTCTTTGGGAATCAGCCCCAGCATTTT. Protein: CASRSLLGQVFGNQPQHF.

This clone was counted a few times. The CDR3 bases are TGTGCCAGCACCCCGGGACGGGACACCCATGAGCAGTTCTTC. Protein: CASTPGRDTHEQFF. The chain links TRBV28 to TRBJ2-1; possibly TRBD1 for D (6 bases). CDR3 length: 14 amino acids. The germline V gene encodes CDR1 MDHEN and CDR2 SYDVKM. V lost 7 bases to trimming and J lost 8 bases, with 18 bases between them.

V is TRBV7-2 and J is TRBJ2-7; D gene uncertain. Germline CDR1 and CDR2: SGHTA and FQGNSA. CDR3 length equals 14 residues. Trimming shortened V by 5 bases and J by 0 bases, and 11 bases separated the two germline ends. Here the CDR3 reads CASSLYPSSYEQYF. The CDR3 nucleotides read TGTGCCAGCAGCCTATACCCGAGCTCCTACGAGCAGTACTTC.

This chain joins TRBV7-9 and TRBJ1-3; maybe TRBD1 (5 bases). There are 15 residues in the CDR3. Germline lookup yields CDR1 SEHNR and CDR2 FQNEAQ (reference sequence). With 0 bases removed from V and 4 bases from J, the gap between germline ends came to 10 bases. The DNA of the CDR3 is TGTGCCAGCAGCTTAGCGGGGGTAGTCGGAAACACCATATATTTT. It encodes CASSLAGVVGNTIYF.

The chain couples TRBV11-2 to TRBJ2-7; TRBD1 aligns across 11 bases. The CDR3 sequence is 16 residues long. J gave up 2 bases and V 5 bases, and 8 bases lay outside the gene matches. Germline assignment: CDR1 SGHAT and CDR2 FQNNGV. The CDR3 is CASSPGQGARPYEQYF. CDR3 DNA: TGTGCCAGCAGCCCCGGACAGGGGGCGCGACCCTACGAGCAGTACTTC.

Remarks on this clone: In the same sample, other DNA sequences code for this CDR3. This rearrangement joins TRBV5-4 to TRBJ2-3, with TRBD2 matching over 14 bases. The CDR3 sequence is 16 residues long. V gave up 4 bases and J gave up 3 bases; unmatched junction bases: 4. The V gene's germline CDR1 is SGHNT and CDR2 YYREEE (reference sequence). The CDR3 spells CASSLGTSGGTDTQYF. DNA of the CDR3: TGTGCCAGCAGCCTCGGGACTAGCGGGGGAACAGATACGCAGTATTTT.

V gene TRBV29-1 combines with J gene TRBJ2-7, with D possibly matching TRBD2 (7 bases). CDR3 size: 13 residues. V was trimmed by 4 bases and J by 4 bases, leaving 14 bases between them. CDR1 SQVTM and CDR2 ANQGSEA come from the germline V gene. The CDR3 sequence is CSVVIGGLYEQYF. The CDR3 DNA sequence: TGCAGCGTTGTGATCGGGGGGCTATACGAGCAGTACTTC.

The chain couples TRBV6-5 to TRBJ2-3, with 8 bases fitting TRBD2. J was trimmed by 0 bases and V by 3 bases; bases with no gene match: 5. The CDR3 runs to 16 residues. CDR1 and CDR2 from the germline V gene are MNHEY and SVGAGI. CDR3 sequence reads: CASSYHGGGSTDTQYF. The CDR3 bases are TGTGCCAGCAGTTATCACGGGGGGGGTAGCACAGATACGCAGTATTTT.

The chain recombines TRBV14 with TRBJ2-4; D is ambiguous. The CDR3 covers 14 residues. Trimming removed 10 bases at V and 0 bases at J, with 13 bases between. Germline V gene sequence: CDR1 SGHDN, CDR2 FVKESK. For the CDR3, the DNA is TGTGCCAACCCTGAACAGTTAGCCAAAAACATTCAGTACTTC. It yields the protein CANPEQLAKNIQYF. Complete variable domain (other parts from reference TRBV14 and TRBJ2-4): EAGVTQFPSHSVIEKGQTVTLRCDPISGHDNLYWYRRVMGKEIKFLLHFVKESKQDESGMPNNRFLAERTGGTYSTLKVQPAELEDSGVYFCANPEQLAKNIQYFGAGTRLSVL.

The rearrangement joins TRBV10-3 to TRBJ1-2; D unresolved. CDR1 is ENHRY, CDR2 SYGVKD, per germline. This CDR3 contains 14 residues. Trimming removed 6 bases from V and 2 bases from J, with 13 bases in between. CDR3 DNA: TGTGCCATCAGGAACAGACTACTAAACTATGGCTACACCTTC. Translated: CAIRNRLLNYGYTF.

This clone was recorded once. The chain joins TRBV10-3 to TRBJ1-2, with D possibly matching TRBD1 (5 bases). The CDR3 runs to 13 residues. CDR1 is ENHRY, CDR2 SYGVKD, per germline. The ends were cut back, 8 bases at V and 8 bases at J, with 18 bases in the middle. Here the CDR3 DNA reads TGTGCCATCGCCCCCCAGGGATGGATGGGCTACACCTTC. Encoded protein: CAIAPQGWMGYTF.

V gene TRBV4-1 combines with J gene TRBJ2-3; D gene uncertain. This CDR3 is 15 amino acids long. Germline loops: CDR1 MGHRA, CDR2 YSYEKL. V lost 8 bases to trimming and J lost 1 base, with 16 bases between them. The CDR3 spells CASRASGLGTDTQYF. The CDR3 DNA reads TGCGCCAGCCGCGCCTCGGGTCTGGGCACAGATACGCAGTATTTT.

For the CDR3, the DNA is TGTGCCAGCAGCACTATCTACAATGAGCAGTTCTTC. It translates to CASSTIYNEQFF. The chain combines TRBV6-5 with TRBJ2-1; D is unresolved. The CDR3 totals 12 residues. V lost 6 bases and J lost 3, with 6 bases in between. Germline-derived CDR1 and CDR2 are MNHEY and SVGAGI.

V usage is TRBV6-1 and J usage is TRBJ1-1; tentative D call: TRBD1 (5 bases). Germline CDR1 is MNHNS and CDR2 is SASEGT. This CDR3 is built from 12 residues. The ends were cut back, 11 bases at V and 1 base at J, with 11 bases in the middle. The CDR3 sequence: CALRRGNTEAFF. The CDR3 coding sequence is TGTGCCTTAAGAAGGGGGAACACTGAAGCTTTCTTT.

The chain uses TRBV7-2 and TRBJ2-4; 9 bases match TRBD2. The germline gives CDR1 SGHTA, CDR2 FQGNSA. This CDR3 spans 17 amino acids. J gave up 2 bases and V 0 bases, and 5 bases lay outside the gene matches. The chain's CDR3 is CASSLALSGSTKNIQYF. The CDR3 bases are TGTGCCAGCAGCTTAGCTCTTAGCGGGAGCACCAAAAACATTCAGTACTTC.

J is TRBJ2-1 and V is TRBV7-2, with D tentatively TRBD2 (5 bases). The CDR3 is 16 amino acids. With 3 bases removed from V and 8 bases from J, the gap between germline ends came to 20 bases. Germline V gene data show CDR1 as SGHTA and CDR2 as FQGNSA. The CDR3 sequence is CASSFLWTQFIYEQFF. The DNA for the CDR3 is TGTGCCAGCAGCTTCCTATGGACTCAATTTATCTATGAGCAGTTCTTC.

This clone has just one count. J is TRBJ2-3 and V is TRBV11-3, with D possibly called TRBD1 or TRBD2 (5 bases each). The germline V gene has CDR1 SGHNT and CDR2 YENEEA. This CDR3 is built from 14 residues. V was cut by 2 bases and J by 2 bases, with 8 bases left in between. The CDR3: CASSLMGDTDTQYF. The CDR3 DNA sequence: TGTGCCAGCAGCTTAATGGGGGACACAGATACGCAGTATTTT.

The genes are TRBV6-6 and TRBJ1-2; unclear D gene. CDR1 is MNHNY and CDR2 is SVGAGI in the germline V gene (reference sequence). V lost 6 bases and J lost 8, with 16 bases in between. The CDR3 loop spans 13 amino acids. This CDR3 reads CASRSAGVEGYTF. The CDR3 coding sequence is TGTGCCAGCAGGAGTGCCGGGGTTGAGGGCTACACCTTC.

This clone was seen once. The V and J genes are TRBV28 and TRBJ1-2; D unresolved. Germline values: CDR1 MDHEN, CDR2 SYDVKM. The V and J ends lost 1 base and 4 bases respectively, with 10 bases between them. The CDR3 runs 14 residues. CDR3 in DNA: TGTGCCAGCAGTTTATCCCTGCCGGTCTATGGCTACACCTTC. This gives the protein CASSLSLPVYGYTF.

The gene calls are TRBV10-3 and TRBJ1-2; D gene ambiguous. From germline, CDR1 is ENHRY and CDR2 SYGVKD. The CDR3 has 13 amino acids. V was clipped by 4 bases and J by 5 bases, with 11 bases between them. DNA of the CDR3: TGTGCCATCAGTGGCCCAGGAGTATATGGCTACACCTTC. This sequence encodes CAISGPGVYGYTF.

The chain joins TRBV12-1 to TRBJ1-6. TRBV12-1 is given as a pseudogene. The CDR3 spans 17 residues. CDR3 region: CASSPRPGRWDNSPLHF. CDR3 coding DNA: TGTGCCAGCAGCCCTCGTCCAGGGAGATGGGATAATTCACCCCTCCACTTT.

This chain joins TRBV5-1 and TRBJ1-1; D may be TRBD1 (5 bases). The CDR3 runs 15 residues. V was clipped by 4 bases and J by 1 base, with 14 bases between them. In germline, CDR1 is SGHRS, CDR2 YFSETQ. The CDR3 loop is CASSPEGRRNTEAFF. CDR3 bases: TGCGCCAGCAGCCCTGAGGGGAGGCGGAACACTGAAGCTTTCTTT. The full variable domain, in which reference TRBV5-1 and TRBJ1-1 provide the parts outside the CDR3, is KAGVTQTPRYLIKTRGQQVTLSCSPISGHRSVSWYQQTPGQGLQFLFEYFSETQRNKGNFPGRFSGRQFSNSRSEMNVSTLELGDSALYLCASSPEGRRNTEAFFGQGTRLTVV.

The rearrangement links TRBV10-3 to TRBJ2-7; 9 bases agree with TRBD1. This CDR3 spans 13 amino acids. From germline, CDR1 is ENHRY and CDR2 SYGVKD. V shed 11 bases and J 3 bases; nucleotides not matched to a gene: 8. The CDR3 DNA reads TGTGCCCACAACAGGGGGCCTGACTACGAGCAGTACTTC. The encoded protein is CAHNRGPDYEQYF.